In this sample, the clone carrying this TCR beta chain turned up a few times. The target antigen is unknown. The CDR3 extends over 12 amino acids. Germline loops: CDR1 SQVTM, CDR2 ANQGSEA. V shed 6 bases and J shed 0 bases, with 8 bases lying between them. This entry comes from a study of siplizumab effects on memory and regulatory T cells. The data were produced by immunoSEQ multiplex PCR, yet TCRdb's version contains in-frame clones alone and is incomplete. The data contain around 77,000 clones, about 89% of them seen just once; the ten biggest clones take up roughly 29%. General study points: Siplizumab brought about a significant reduction in alloreactive sequences traceable to unstimulated CD4+ memory cells. On average, nearly 70% of mappable alloreactive CD4+ clones were Treg-derived under siplizumab, against about 30% in controls.

The sequencing sample was made of CD8+ T cells sorted from blood. The chain joins TRBV29-1 to TRBJ1-1, with D possibly matching TRBD1 (5 bases). This TCR derives from a human donor in good health. The CDR3 is CSVPGVNTEAFF. DNA for the CDR3: TGCAGCGTCCCGGGGGTGAACACTGAAGCTTTCTTT.